This TCR beta chain is from a study of CD8 T cells in Susac syndrome. RNA was extracted with the RNeasy kit, and a quantity of roughly 0.5 to 1 ug was reverse transcribed using random hexamers. TCRdb called the immunoSEQ multiplex PCR reads again in MiXCR, with one record for every CDR3 protein. This sample has approximately 190,000 distinct CDR3 sequences, with 80% to 95% found just once. Germline lookup yields CDR1 SGHTA and CDR2 FQGTGA. The CDR3 loop spans 16 amino acids. V was pared by 5 bases and J by 0 bases, with 6 bases of the junction left unmatched. This sequence originates from a human donor in good health. J is TRBJ2-2 and V is TRBV7-3; 7 nucleotides agree with TRBD1. The sample taken for sequencing was CD4+ T cells from PBMCs. The CDR3 nucleotides are TGTGCCAGCAGCAAATGGACAGGAACGAACACCGGGGAGCTGTTTTTT. This gives the protein CASSKWTGTNTGELFF. Using reference TRBV7-3 and TRBJ2-2 for the parts outside the CDR3, the full variable domain is GAGVSQTPSNKVTEKGKYVELRCDPISGHTALYWYRQSLGQGPEFLIYFQGTGAADDSGLPNDRFFAVRPEGSVSTLKIQRTERGDSAVYLCASSKWTGTNTGELFFGEGSRLTVL.